Listed below are T cell receptor beta chains from one sample, sequenced in a study of blood T cell repertoires in COVID-19. This table comes from immunoSEQ multiplex PCR, and its TCRdb copy is limited to in-frame clones, with some not included. The repertoire holds 100,000 to 150,000 clones, about 87% seen once, with roughly 3.6% in the top ten. Sequenced material: peripheral blood. The receptors derive from a woman aged 55-75 years with acute or convalescent COVID-19. CDR3s include the opening cysteine and the closing phenylalanine or tryptophan. A D gene is named only where the DNA matches it firmly. The listing skips clone size in some rows; elsewhere it reads once, few, many or a size class.

v_call: TRBV5-1; j_call: TRBJ1-1; d_call: NA; clone_size: once; cdr3_nt: TGCGCCAGCAGCTTCGGACACTCCCTGATGAACACTGAAGCTTTCTTT; cdr3_aa: CASSFGHSLMNTEAFF
v_call: TRBV6-5; j_call: TRBJ1-1; d_call: NA; clone_size: NA; cdr3_nt: TGTGCCAGCAGTACAGGGATGAACACTGAAGCTTTCTTT; cdr3_aa: CASSTGMNTEAFF
v_call: TRBV19; j_call: TRBJ1-6; d_call: TRBD1; clone_size: NA; cdr3_nt: TGTGCCAGTAGGGAGATCGACAGGGCGCAATCACCCCTCCACTTT; cdr3_aa: CASREIDRAQSPLHF
v_call: TRBV30; j_call: TRBJ2-1; d_call: TRBD1; clone_size: NA; cdr3_nt: TGTGCCTGGAGTGTACTCGGGACAGGGTATTTCAATGAGCAGTTCTTC; cdr3_aa: CAWSVLGTGYFNEQFF
v_call: TRBV5-5; j_call: TRBJ2-2; d_call: TRBD1; clone_size: NA; cdr3_nt: TGTGCCAGCAGCTGGGGACAGACGAACACCGGGGAGCTGTTTTTT; cdr3_aa: CASSWGQTNTGELFF
v_call: TRBV10-3; j_call: TRBJ1-1; d_call: NA; clone_size: NA; cdr3_nt: TGTGCCATCAGTGCCACAGGGATGAACACTGAAGCTTTCTTT; cdr3_aa: CAISATGMNTEAFF
v_call: TRBV5-6; j_call: TRBJ2-5; d_call: NA; clone_size: few; cdr3_nt: TGTGCCAGCAGCTTGGGTATTCGTGGGGAGGAAGAGACCCAGTACTTC; cdr3_aa: CASSLGIRGEEETQYF
v_call: TRBV28; j_call: TRBJ2-7; d_call: TRBD2; clone_size: NA; cdr3_nt: TGTGCCAGCAGTTCCCCCTCCGGGAGGGCAGGGCACGAGCAGTACTTC; cdr3_aa: CASSSPSGRAGHEQYF
v_call: TRBV2; j_call: TRBJ2-7; d_call: TRBD1; clone_size: NA; cdr3_nt: TGTGCCAGCAGTGTAGGACAGGGGGCGAGCGACGAGCAGTACTTC; cdr3_aa: CASSVGQGASDEQYF
v_call: TRBV6-5; j_call: TRBJ2-7; d_call: NA; clone_size: NA; cdr3_nt: TGTGCCAGCAGTCTCGGACAGACCTACGAGCAGTACTTC; cdr3_aa: CASSLGQTYEQYF
v_call: TRBV28; j_call: TRBJ2-7; d_call: NA; clone_size: NA; cdr3_nt: TGTGCCAGCAGTTTCATTGCGGGGTTATCCTACGAGCAGTACTTC; cdr3_aa: CASSFIAGLSYEQYF
v_call: TRBV3-1/TRBV3-2; j_call: TRBJ2-1; d_call: TRBD2; clone_size: NA; cdr3_nt: TGTGCCAGCAGCCAGGGTACTAGCGGGAGGCTGAGTGAGCAGTTCTTC; cdr3_aa: CASSQGTSGRLSEQFF
v_call: TRBV9; j_call: TRBJ1-3; d_call: TRBD1; clone_size: NA; cdr3_nt: TGTGCCAGCAGCCAAGGCAGGGGGCCTGGAAACACCATATATTTT; cdr3_aa: CASSQGRGPGNTIYF
v_call: TRBV5-1; j_call: TRBJ1-4; d_call: TRBD1; clone_size: NA; cdr3_nt: TGCGCCAGCAGCTCGGGACAGGTGAATGAAAAACTGTTTTTT; cdr3_aa: CASSSGQVNEKLFF
v_call: TRBV10-3; j_call: TRBJ2-1; d_call: NA; clone_size: NA; cdr3_nt: TGTGCCATCAGTGACGGGAGCTCCTACAATGAGCAGTTCTTC; cdr3_aa: CAISDGSSYNEQFF
v_call: TRBV11-3; j_call: TRBJ2-2; d_call: NA; clone_size: NA; cdr3_nt: TGTGCCAGCAGCCCAACCCAGTCCGGGGAGCTGTTTTTT; cdr3_aa: CASSPTQSGELFF
v_call: TRBV11-2; j_call: TRBJ2-1; d_call: NA; clone_size: NA; cdr3_nt: TGTGCCAGCAGCTCGCAAGTGTCGGCCTACAATGAGCAGTTCTTC; cdr3_aa: CASSSQVSAYNEQFF